The 18 T cell receptor beta chains below all came from one sample that was sequenced in a study of cytomegalovirus exposure and HLA in healthy donors. 13 Jbeta primers and 60 Vbeta primers were used for the PCR. This table comes from immunoSEQ multiplex PCR, and its TCRdb copy is limited to in-frame clones, with some not included. The profile covers about 52,000 clones, with around 50% appearing a single time and roughly 12% taken by the ten largest. Source material: PBMCs. The receptors originated from a human donor in good health.

The table lists this clone with a few counts. The genes are TRBV9 and TRBJ2-2; D uncertain. The CDR3 spans 16 residues. The V end was cut by 0 bases, the J end by 4 bases, with 13 bases between. CDR1 is SGDLS and CDR2 is YYNGEE in the germline V gene. The CDR3 nucleotides are TGTGCCAGCAGCGTAGTTAACGGGTTGGGCACCGGGGAGCTGTTTTTT. Residues: CASSVVNGLGTGELFF.

The genes are TRBV2 and TRBJ1-1; D is possibly TRBD1 (5 bases). The germline gives CDR1 SNHLY, CDR2 FYNNEI. CDR3 length: 13 amino acids. Trimming pared 8 bases from V and 2 bases from J, leaving 12 bases between. The CDR3 spells CASHRTQNTEAFF. Here the CDR3 DNA reads TGTGCCAGCCACCGGACACAAAACACTGAAGCTTTCTTT.

This chain connects TRBV10-3 to TRBJ1-2, with a possible D match to TRBD1 (6 bases). The CDR3 has 13 amino acids. The ends were cut back, 1 base at V and 8 bases at J, with 11 bases in the middle. Looked up from germline, CDR1 is ENHRY and CDR2 is SYGVKD. CDR3 sequence: CAISELQGLGYTF. CDR3 DNA sequence: TGTGCCATCAGTGAGTTACAGGGATTAGGCTACACCTTC.

The chain recombines TRBV6-6 with TRBJ1-6; D unresolved. The germline V gene encodes CDR1 MNHNY and CDR2 SVGAGI (reference sequence). This CDR3 has 12 amino acids. Trimming removed 11 bases from V and 2 bases from J, with 7 bases in between. The CDR3 loop is CAALTYNSPLHF. For the CDR3, the DNA is TGTGCCGCGCTCACCTATAATTCACCCCTCCACTTT.

There are a few counts of this clone. Compared with germline, one end of the junction differs, possibly owing to a read error. This chain joins TRBV7-7 and TRBJ2-2; TRBD1 aligns across 9 bases. This CDR3 region has 14 residues. Germline-derived CDR1 and CDR2 are SSHAT and FNYEAQ (reference sequence). In DNA form, the CDR3 reads TGTGCTAGCAGCTTAGGGACAGGGATCGGGGAGCTGTTTTTT. Translation gives CASSLGTGIGELFF.

The chain carries TRBV9 and TRBJ2-1, with 7 nucleotides matching TRBD1. CDR3 length: 14 amino acids. Germline values: CDR1 SGDLS, CDR2 YYNGEE. V gave up 3 bases and J gave up 5 bases; unmatched junction bases: 5. Here the CDR3 reads CASSAFTGDNEQFF. In nucleotides, the CDR3 is TGTGCCAGCAGCGCTTTCACAGGGGACAATGAGCAGTTCTTC.

This chain connects TRBV19 to TRBJ1-4; D perhaps matches TRBD1 (6 bases). Germline loops: CDR1 LNHDA, CDR2 SQIVND (reference sequence). V was trimmed by 7 bases and J by 3 bases, leaving 12 bases between them. The CDR3 is 14 amino acids. In DNA form, the CDR3 reads TGTGCCAGTACGTCAGGGGCGGCTAATGAAAAACTGTTTTTT. Its translation is CASTSGAANEKLFF.

The V call is TRBV30, the J call TRBJ2-6; TRBD1 might be the D (6 bases). There are 14 residues in the CDR3. Germline CDR1 reads GTSNPN; CDR2 reads SVGIG (reference sequence). Trimming pared 2 bases from V and 2 bases from J, leaving 7 bases between. The CDR3, as DNA: TGTGCCTGGAGTACAGGGACTGGGGCCAACGTCCTGACTTTC. Translated: CAWSTGTGANVLTF.

The gene calls are TRBV6-5 and TRBJ1-5; 8 bases align to TRBD1. From germline, CDR1 is MNHEY and CDR2 SVGAGI. Trimming took 5 bases from V and 5 from J; bases not matched to a gene: 2. CDR3 length equals 13 residues. The CDR3 nucleotides are TGTGCCAGCAGTGGGACAGGTTATCAGCCCCAGCATTTT. It is translated as CASSGTGYQPQHF.

About this clone: The junction departs from the called germline gene at one end, perhaps through a read error. This sequence joins TRBV10-2 and TRBJ1-5; D remains ambiguous. CDR3 length equals 13 residues. Germline CDR1 is WSHSY and CDR2 is SAAADI. The CDR3 bases are TGCGCCAGCGCCAGATACGACAATCGGCCCCAGCATTTT. Amino acid sequence: CASARYDNRPQHF.

V usage is TRBV10-1 and J usage is TRBJ1-4, with 7 bases matching TRBD1. With 4 bases clipped from V and 6 bases from J, the junction kept 2 bases outside the gene matches. CDR1 is WNHNN, CDR2 SYGVQD, per germline (reference sequence). The CDR3 sequence is 13 residues long. DNA of the CDR3: TGCGCCAGCAGTGGACAGGGAGATGAAAAACTGTTTTTT. This translates into CASSGQGDEKLFF.

This clone was picked up a small number of times. V usage is TRBV27 and J usage is TRBJ1-1; no clear D gene. This CDR3 region has 13 residues. In germline, CDR1 is MNHEY, CDR2 SMNVEV (reference sequence). Between the trimmed V and J ends, which lost 3 bases and 1 base, there was a span of 6 bases. CDR3 in DNA: TGTGCCAGCAGTTTCAGGCAGAACACTGAAGCTTTCTTT. Protein: CASSFRQNTEAFF.

This clone has more than one count but fewer than ten. The rearrangement joins TRBV7-9 to TRBJ2-4; 8 nucleotides line up with TRBD2. The V segment lost 3 bases and the J segment 7 bases; nucleotides outside the gene matches: 14. The CDR3 runs 17 residues. Germline V lookup: CDR1 SEHNR, CDR2 FQNEAQ (reference sequence). The CDR3 protein is CASSFGRGRERGNIQYF. CDR3 coding DNA: TGTGCCAGCAGCTTTGGGCGCGGCCGGGAGCGGGGGAACATTCAGTACTTC.

This clone occurred a few times. The rearrangement uses TRBV10-3 and TRBJ2-5, with D uncertain. From germline, CDR1 is ENHRY and CDR2 SYGVKD. There are 14 residues in the CDR3. V was cut by 0 bases and J by 2 bases, with 7 bases left in between. CDR3 in DNA: TGTGCCATCAGTGAGTCGTCTCTACAAGAGACCCAGTACTTC. Translated, it gives CAISESSLQETQYF.

The rearrangement uses TRBV6-5 and TRBJ1-2; TRBD1 is a possible D gene (6 bases). V lost 10 bases and J 8 bases, leaving 26 bases between the germline ends. Germline CDR1 is MNHEY and CDR2 is SVGAGI. This CDR3 has 15 residues. CDR3 DNA: TGTGCCACGAAAGGGAGACGGACAGATCCTACCGGCTACACCTTC. It is translated as CATKGRRTDPTGYTF.

The chain uses TRBV14 and TRBJ1-1; no firm D call. The CDR3 is 12 amino acids. Per the germline V gene, CDR1 is SGHDN and CDR2 is FVKESK. The V gene lost 4 bases and the J gene lost 7 bases, with 10 bases spanning the gap. CDR3 nucleotides: TGTGCCAGCAGCCGGAGTAGAGTTGAAGCTTTCTTT. Protein: CASSRSRVEAFF.

The table lists this clone with a count of one. This chain connects TRBV18 to TRBJ1-1; 9 bases agree with TRBD1. This CDR3 contains 15 residues. CDR1 KGHSH and CDR2 LQKENI come from the germline V gene. V trimming: 4 bases; J trimming: 1 base; junction bases outside the gene matches: 4. CDR3 residues: CASSRGTGQNTEAFF. DNA of the CDR3: TGTGCCAGCTCACGAGGGACAGGGCAGAACACTGAAGCTTTCTTT.

V gene TRBV29-1 combines with J gene TRBJ2-5; TRBD1 is a possible D gene (6 bases). The better agreement between TRBJ2-7 and the DNA end casts doubt on the J call. Looked up from germline, CDR1 is SQVTM and CDR2 is ANQGSEA. The CDR3 totals 13 residues. The CDR3 loop is CSVVVQGSYEQYF. CDR3 nucleotides: TGCAGCGTTGTGGTACAGGGCTCCTACGAGCAGTACTTC.